This T cell receptor (beta chain) emerged from a study of cytomegalovirus exposure and HLA in healthy donors. General observations from the study: Confirmation in vitro established that a few CMV-associated chains were specific for CMV antigens.

The data were produced by immunoSEQ multiplex PCR, yet TCRdb's version contains in-frame clones alone and is incomplete. The sample shows hundreds of thousands of clones, over 75% of them seen only once. V gave up 0 bases and J gave up 3 bases, with 10 bases separating them. The CDR3 is made up of 14 amino acids. Per germline, CDR1 SGHRS and CDR2 YFSETQ. In the case of this clone: Its antigen is not known.

The chain links TRBV5-1 to TRBJ2-7; tentatively, D is TRBD2 (5 bases). The clonotype comes from a man between 18 and 35 years old in good health and CMV-seropositive. The sequencing sample was made of PBMCs. This CDR3 is CASSLGGKVYEQYF. For the CDR3, the DNA is TGCGCCAGCAGCTTGGGAGGGAAAGTCTACGAGCAGTACTTC.